Listed below are T cell receptor beta chains from one sample, sequenced in a study of blood T cell repertoires in COVID-19. The data were produced by immunoSEQ multiplex PCR, yet TCRdb's version contains in-frame clones alone and is incomplete. The repertoire consists of around 310,000 clones, with approximately 88% occurring once and the leading ten covering around 4.6%. Material: PBMCs or T cells enriched from blood (not recorded which). These receptors were taken from a man aged 25-40 years who had recovered from COVID-19. Both conserved end residues are part of each CDR3. Fields, in order: CDR3 DNA, CDR3 protein, CDR3 length, clone size, J gene, V gene, D gene. A D gene is named only where the DNA matches it firmly. Clone size appears in some rows only: once, few, many, or a class for an expanded clone.

TGTGCCAGCAGCCGCGGACAGGGGATGAACCCCAAATACCCTAACTTC | CASSRGQGMNPKYPNF | 16 | - | TRBJ1-2 | TRBV3-1/TRBV3-2 | TRBD1
TGTGCCAGCAGCTTAGGTGTCAGGACTAATGAAAAACTGTTTTTT | CASSLGVRTNEKLFF | 15 | - | TRBJ1-4 | TRBV7-9 | -
TGTGCCAGCAGTTTGCGTGGGCCCCAGCATTTT | CASSLRGPQHF | 11 | once | TRBJ1-5 | TRBV28 | -
TGTGCCAGCAAAGCATCGCAATGGGAGACCCAGTACTTC | CASKASQWETQYF | 13 | - | TRBJ2-5 | TRBV2 | -
TGCGCCAGCAGCTCGCCGGGACAGGGTCTATCTAATGAAAAACTGTTTTTT | CASSSPGQGLSNEKLFF | 17 | - | TRBJ1-4 | TRBV5-1 | TRBD1
TGTTTCTCCCGGTGGGAGCCCAAAAACATTCAGTACTTC | CFSRWEPKNIQYF | 13 | - | TRBJ2-4 | TRBV27 | -
TGTGCCAGTGTCGGGACAGGCAATCAGCCCCAGCATTTT | CASVGTGNQPQHF | 13 | - | TRBJ1-5 | TRBV2 | TRBD1
TGTGCCAGCAGTTTATTCACCCAGGGCTGGCAGCCCCAGCATTTT | CASSLFTQGWQPQHF | 15 | - | TRBJ1-5 | TRBV28 | -
TGTGCCAGCAGCTTGACAGGTTCTATGAACACTGAAGCTTTCTTT | CASSLTGSMNTEAFF | 15 | - | TRBJ1-1 | TRBV5-4 | -
TGTGCCAGCAGCCCCCCCCGGGGGAGGGCAAATGAAAAACTGTTTTTT | CASSPPRGRANEKLFF | 16 | - | TRBJ1-4 | TRBV3-1/TRBV3-2 | -
TGCGCCAGCAGCTTGGGTGGCAGAAACTATGGCTACACCTTC | CASSLGGRNYGYTF | 14 | - | TRBJ1-2 | TRBV5-1 | -
TGCGCCAGCAGCCAAGGGACAGGGGACAATTCACCCCTCCACTTT | CASSQGTGDNSPLHF | 15 | - | TRBJ1-6 | TRBV4-1 | TRBD1
TGTGCCAGCAGCCTACTAGCAAAAGGTACCGGGGAGCTGTTTTTT | CASSLLAKGTGELFF | 15 | - | TRBJ2-2 | TRBV9 | -
TGTGCCAGCAGCCAGACAGACTCCGAGCAGTACTTC | CASSQTDSEQYF | 12 | - | TRBJ2-7 | TRBV4-2 | -
TGCGCCAGCATGGGGGCAGGGGGGAACACCGGGGAGCTGTTTTTT | CASMGAGGNTGELFF | 15 | - | TRBJ2-2 | TRBV10-2 | TRBD1
TGTGCCAGCAGGGCCCAGTGGGACAGTCGCGAAAAACTGTTTTTT | CASRAQWDSREKLFF | 15 | - | TRBJ1-4 | TRBV6-5 | TRBD1
TGCAGCGCCCGACATAACAATCAGCCCCAGCATTTT | CSARHNNQPQHF | 12 | - | TRBJ1-5 | TRBV29-1 | -
TGCAGCGTTGAAGTCCGGGACACCGGGGAGCTGTTTTTT | CSVEVRDTGELFF | 13 | - | TRBJ2-2 | TRBV29-1 | -
TGTGCCTGGAGTGTCCCAGGGTATAATTCACCCCTCCACTTT | CAWSVPGYNSPLHF | 14 | - | TRBJ1-6 | TRBV30 | -
TGTGCCAGCGCCTTGGACAGCACCTATCAGCCCCAGCATTTT | CASALDSTYQPQHF | 14 | - | TRBJ1-5 | TRBV19 | -
TGTGCCACCACCTTGGAGGCGCAGACAGGGGCCTACGAGCAGTACTTC | CATTLEAQTGAYEQYF | 16 | - | TRBJ2-7 | TRBV24-1 | TRBD1
TGTGCCAGCAGCCAGACAGGGGGGTTCTATGGCTACACCTTC | CASSQTGGFYGYTF | 14 | - | TRBJ1-2 | TRBV4-2 | TRBD1
TGTGCCAGCAGCGTAGCTCTGTCAGCCTACGAGCAGTACTTC | CASSVALSAYEQYF | 14 | - | TRBJ2-7 | TRBV9 | -
TGCGCCAGCAGCCCCGATGCGGGGCCAGGGTACACTGAAGCTTTCTTT | CASSPDAGPGYTEAFF | 16 | - | TRBJ1-1 | TRBV4-1 | -
TGTGCCAGCAGGGAAGGTATGGACAGCCGATACTATGGCTACACCTTC | CASREGMDSRYYGYTF | 16 | - | TRBJ1-2 | TRBV5-1 | -
TGCGCCAGCAGTACAGGGTCAGTCACCGGGGAGCTGTTTTTT | CASSTGSVTGELFF | 14 | - | TRBJ2-2 | TRBV10-2 | -
TGTGCCAGCAGCCTTTGGCGGGGGGGCTCCTACGAGCAGTACTTC | CASSLWRGGSYEQYF | 15 | - | TRBJ2-7 | TRBV6-5 | TRBD2
TGCGCCAGCAGCTTGGAAGTTACTAGCTCTGGAAACACCATATATTTT | CASSLEVTSSGNTIYF | 16 | - | TRBJ1-3 | TRBV5-1 | -
TGTGCCAGCAGCTTGGTCCCGGTCCGAGAGCAGTTCTTC | CASSLVPVREQFF | 13 | - | TRBJ2-1 | TRBV5-6 | -
TGTGCCAGCAGTCCAGGACTAGCGGTGACCCACAATGAGCAGTTCTTC | CASSPGLAVTHNEQFF | 16 | once | TRBJ2-1 | TRBV13 | TRBD2
TGTGCCAGTGGACCCCCAGGGAATTCACCCCTCCACTTT | CASGPPGNSPLHF | 13 | - | TRBJ1-6 | TRBV19 | -
TGTGCCAGCAGCTTGGGATCGGGGGGATACGAGCAGTACTTC | CASSLGSGGYEQYF | 14 | once | TRBJ2-7 | TRBV5-6 | TRBD2
TGTGCCACCGCAGGACAGACTGAGACCCAGTACTTC | CATAGQTETQYF | 12 | - | TRBJ2-5 | TRBV24-1 | -
TGTGCCAGCAGCTTAGGTCGTCCAGGGGTGGGTCAGCCCCAGCATTTT | CASSLGRPGVGQPQHF | 16 | - | TRBJ1-5 | TRBV7-8 | -
TGTGCCTGGAGTTCCGGGACAGGGTTCACCGGGGAGCTGTTTTTT | CAWSSGTGFTGELFF | 15 | once | TRBJ2-2 | TRBV30 | TRBD1
TGTGCCAGCAGTTTAACGGGGGGAACTGAAGCTTTCTTT | CASSLTGGTEAFF | 13 | - | TRBJ1-1 | TRBV28 | -
TGCGCCAGCAGTCCGGGGGGGCCCCCAGATACGCAGTATTTT | CASSPGGPPDTQYF | 14 | - | TRBJ2-3 | TRBV5-1 | TRBD2
TGTGCCAGCAGTTTGGGGACAGGGGCCTACGAGCAGTACTTC | CASSLGTGAYEQYF | 14 | once | TRBJ2-7 | TRBV27 | TRBD1
TGCAGTGCTAGTATGGGACTGCGCACAGATACGCAGTATTTT | CSASMGLRTDTQYF | 14 | - | TRBJ2-3 | TRBV20-1 | -
TGTGCCAGCAGCTTACTCGGACAGAAGTTGAACACTGAAGCTTTCTTT | CASSLLGQKLNTEAFF | 16 | - | TRBJ1-1 | TRBV11-2 | -
TGCAGCGTCTCTAGCGGGGGGGCCTCCTACGAGCAGTACTTC | CSVSSGGASYEQYF | 14 | - | TRBJ2-7 | TRBV29-1 | TRBD2
TGTGCCAGCAGTCTTCATTCGTGGACCGCCGGGGACACTGAAGCTTTCTTT | CASSLHSWTAGDTEAFF | 17 | - | TRBJ1-1 | TRBV2 | -
TGTGCCAGCAGTGAAGCCCAGGATTGGCATTCACCCCTCCACTTT | CASSEAQDWHSPLHF | 15 | - | TRBJ1-6 | TRBV6-1 | -
TGTGCCAGCAGCTTGGGACAGGGGGCTAACTATGGCTACACCTTC | CASSLGQGANYGYTF | 15 | - | TRBJ1-2 | TRBV5-6 | TRBD1
TGTGCCAGTAGTACGGCCCCGGGACAGGGGGCGTATGGCTACACCTTC | CASSTAPGQGAYGYTF | 16 | few | TRBJ1-2 | TRBV19 | TRBD1